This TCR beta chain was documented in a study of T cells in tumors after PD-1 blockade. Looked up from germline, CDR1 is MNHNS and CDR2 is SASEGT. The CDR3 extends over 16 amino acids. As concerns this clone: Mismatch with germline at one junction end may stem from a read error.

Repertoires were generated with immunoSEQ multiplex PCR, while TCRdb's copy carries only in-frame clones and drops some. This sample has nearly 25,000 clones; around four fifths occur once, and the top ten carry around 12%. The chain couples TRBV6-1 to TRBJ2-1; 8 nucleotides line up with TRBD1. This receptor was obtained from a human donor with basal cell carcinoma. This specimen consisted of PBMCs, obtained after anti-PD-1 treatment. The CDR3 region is CASSKAGTGRLNEQFF. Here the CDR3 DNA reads TGTGCCAGCAGTAAAGCCGGGACAGGCCGTCTCAATGAGCAGTTCTTC.